This TCR beta chain was captured by sequencing in a study of blood T cell repertoires in COVID-19. The CDR3 consists of 18 residues. Trimming removed 4 bases from V and 7 bases from J; junction bases left unmatched: 14. In germline, CDR1 is MNHEY, CDR2 SMNVEV (reference sequence). The data were produced by immunoSEQ multiplex PCR, yet TCRdb's version contains in-frame clones alone and is incomplete. The data hold 90,000 to 130,000 clones, with approximately 78% observed a single time. The rearrangement uses TRBV27 and TRBJ2-1; TRBD2 matches 12 bases. This clonotype was obtained from a man between 65 and 85 years old with acute or convalescent COVID-19. The sample consisted of peripheral blood. The CDR3 DNA sequence: TGTGCCAGCAGTTCCCCGGCCGGACTAGCGGGATCTCCGAATGAGCAGTTCTTC. Translated, it gives CASSSPAGLAGSPNEQFF.